One sample yielded the 7 T cell receptor beta chains listed below, sequenced in a study of shared clonotypes between healthy human individuals. The data were produced by immunoSEQ multiplex PCR, yet TCRdb's version contains in-frame clones alone and is incomplete. The table records 950,000 to 1,300,000 clones, about 70% of them present only once. Material: memory CD4+ T cells sorted from blood. Subset indicated: CD45RA-negative fraction. The source of these receptors is a man aged 18 to 29 in good health.

The V call is TRBV6-5, the J call TRBJ1-2; 7 bases are shared with TRBD1. J gave up 4 bases and V 4 bases, and 6 bases lay outside the gene matches. CDR3 length: 14 residues. CDR1 is MNHEY and CDR2 is SVGAGI in the germline V gene. The CDR3: CASSSTGATYGYTF. The CDR3 nucleotides read TGTGCCAGCAGTTCCACAGGGGCCACCTATGGCTACACCTTC.

The rearrangement uses TRBV5-6 and TRBJ2-4; D remains unclear. V was clipped by 1 base and J by 2 bases, with 16 bases between them. In germline, CDR1 is SGHDT, CDR2 YYEEEE. This CDR3 is 17 amino acids long. In DNA form, the CDR3 reads TGTGCCAGCAGCTTGTTTCTGACATATGACCCCAAAAACATTCAGTACTTC. This sequence encodes CASSLFLTYDPKNIQYF.

The chain combines TRBV7-9 with TRBJ1-3; no firm D call. The germline V and J ends were trimmed by 5 bases and 4 bases, with 12 bases remaining between them. This CDR3 spans 14 amino acids. CDR1 and CDR2 (germline): SEHNR, FQNEAQ (reference sequence). In DNA form, the CDR3 reads TGTGCCAGCAGCCGTGAAAACAGCGGAAACACCATATATTTT. Translation gives CASSRENSGNTIYF. The whole variable domain, filled in from reference TRBV7-9 and TRBJ1-3, reads DTGVSQNPRHKITKRGQNVTFRCDPISEHNRLYWYRQTLGQGPEFLTYFQNEAQLEKSRLLSDRFSAERPKGSFSTLEIQRTEQGDSAMYLCASSRENSGNTIYFGEGSWLTVV.

This clone was seen only once. The chain carries TRBV11-2 and TRBJ2-5; 10 positions match TRBD2. CDR1 is SGHAT, CDR2 FQNNGV, per germline. With V trimmed by 5 bases and J by 2 bases, 8 bases remained unmatched. The CDR3 totals 16 residues. The CDR3 sequence is CASSLMATSGQETQYF. CDR3 nucleotide sequence: TGTGCCAGCAGCCTAATGGCGACTAGCGGGCAAGAGACCCAGTACTTC.

The CDR3 region is CASSAGTGGAGETQYF. The CDR3 coding sequence is TGTGCCAGCAGCGCGGGGACAGGGGGCGCGGGGGAGACCCAGTACTTC. The chain has TRBV9 and TRBJ2-5, with 12 positions matching TRBD1. Germline V lookup: CDR1 SGDLS, CDR2 YYNGEE. V shed 3 bases, J shed 5 bases, and the junction held 8 bases outside the gene matches. CDR3 length: 16 residues.

The CDR3 loop reads CASSVDRGSWEQYF. Here the CDR3 DNA reads TGTGCCAGCAGCGTGGACAGGGGATCGTGGGAGCAGTACTTC. The chain carries TRBV11-2 and TRBJ2-7; TRBD1 matches at 9 bases. The CDR3 extends over 14 amino acids. Germline-derived CDR1 and CDR2 are SGHAT and FQNNGV. J lost 7 bases, V lost 5 bases, and 9 bases had no gene match.

This clone has ten or more counts. The rearrangement links TRBV6-5 to TRBJ1-1, with D uncertain. V was pared by 4 bases and J by 1 base, with 4 bases between. Germline lookup yields CDR1 MNHEY and CDR2 SVGAGI. The length of the CDR3 is 12 residues. CDR3 nucleotide sequence: TGTGCCAGCAGTTTTAGGAACACTGAAGCTTTCTTT. It is translated as CASSFRNTEAFF.